The present T cell receptor beta chain was sequenced within a study of cytomegalovirus exposure and HLA in healthy donors. Study-level points and caveats: Available immune exposure information covered CMV serostatus only. As was reported, the HLA-A and HLA-B alleles of most subjects were accurately predicted from TCR beta sequences. Later on, an analysis showed TCR association rates differing by HLA locus, with DRB1 the most and HLA-C the fewest.

Healthy bone marrow donors made up the cohort. Notes on this clone: Its antigen is unidentified.

In the PCR, 60 Vbeta and 13 Jbeta primers were used. Profiling relied on immunoSEQ multiplex PCR, and the TCRdb table lists in-frame clones only, not all of them. The data show some 170,000 clones, roughly 80% seen once. Germline-derived CDR1 and CDR2 are MNHNS and SASEGT. Germline trimming cut 4 bases from V and 6 bases from J; bases unmatched to any gene: 4. This CDR3 has 13 amino acids. The specimen was PBMCs. The V and J genes are TRBV6-1 and TRBJ1-2, with 8 nucleotides matching TRBD1. This TCR derives from a man younger than 30 in good health and CMV-seropositive. CDR3: CASSVTGENGYTF. For the CDR3, the DNA is TGTGCCAGCAGTGTGACAGGGGAGAATGGCTACACCTTC.